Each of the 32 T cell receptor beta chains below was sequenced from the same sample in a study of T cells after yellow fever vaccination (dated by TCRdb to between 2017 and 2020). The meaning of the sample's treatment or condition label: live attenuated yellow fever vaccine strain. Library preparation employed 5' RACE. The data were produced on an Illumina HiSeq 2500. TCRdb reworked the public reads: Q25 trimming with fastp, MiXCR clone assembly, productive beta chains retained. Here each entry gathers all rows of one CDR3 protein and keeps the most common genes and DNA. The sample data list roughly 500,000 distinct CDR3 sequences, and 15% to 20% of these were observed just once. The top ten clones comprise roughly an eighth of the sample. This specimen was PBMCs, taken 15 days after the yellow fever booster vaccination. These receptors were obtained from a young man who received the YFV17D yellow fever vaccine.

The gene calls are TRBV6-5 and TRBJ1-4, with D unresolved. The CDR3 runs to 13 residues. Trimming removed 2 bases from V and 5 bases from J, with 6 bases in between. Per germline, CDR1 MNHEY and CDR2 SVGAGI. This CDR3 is CASSYRWNEKLFF. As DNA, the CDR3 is TGTGCCAGCAGTTACCGGTGGAATGAAAAACTGTTTTTT.

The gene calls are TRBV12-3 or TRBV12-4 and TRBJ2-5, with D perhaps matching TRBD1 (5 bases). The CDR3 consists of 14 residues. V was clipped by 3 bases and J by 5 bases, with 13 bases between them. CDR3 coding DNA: TGTGCCAGCAGTTTTTTTCAGGGCGCGGAGACCCAGTACTTC. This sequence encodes CASSFFQGAETQYF.

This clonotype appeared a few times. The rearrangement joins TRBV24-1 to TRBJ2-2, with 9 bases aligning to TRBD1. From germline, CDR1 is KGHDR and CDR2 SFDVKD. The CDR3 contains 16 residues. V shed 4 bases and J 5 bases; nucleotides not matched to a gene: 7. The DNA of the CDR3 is TGTGCCACCAGTGACACGACAGGGGGTCTAACCGGGGAGCTGTTTTTT. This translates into CATSDTTGGLTGELFF.

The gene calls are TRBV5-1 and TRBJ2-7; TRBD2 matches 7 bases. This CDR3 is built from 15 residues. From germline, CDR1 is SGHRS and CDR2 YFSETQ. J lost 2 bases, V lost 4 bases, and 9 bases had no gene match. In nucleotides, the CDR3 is TGCGCCAGCAGCCCCAGGACTAGTTCTACCTACGAGCAGTACTTC. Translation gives CASSPRTSSTYEQYF. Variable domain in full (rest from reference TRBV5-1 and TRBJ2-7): KAGVTQTPRYLIKTRGQQVTLSCSPISGHRSVSWYQQTPGQGLQFLFEYFSETQRNKGNFPGRFSGRQFSNSRSEMNVSTLELGDSALYLCASSPRTSSTYEQYFGPGTRLTVT.

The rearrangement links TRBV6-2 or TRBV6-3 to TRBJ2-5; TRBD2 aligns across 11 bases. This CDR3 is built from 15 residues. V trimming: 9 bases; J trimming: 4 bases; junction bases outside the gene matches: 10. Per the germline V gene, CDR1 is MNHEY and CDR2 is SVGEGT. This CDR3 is CARISGRALLETQYF. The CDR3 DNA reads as TGTGCCAGAATTAGCGGGAGGGCCCTGTTAGAGACCCAGTACTTC.

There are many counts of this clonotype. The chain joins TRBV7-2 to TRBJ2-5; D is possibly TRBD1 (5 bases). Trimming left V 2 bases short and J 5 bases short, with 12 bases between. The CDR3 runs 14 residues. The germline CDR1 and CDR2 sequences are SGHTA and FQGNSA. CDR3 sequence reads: CASSLSGRPETQYF. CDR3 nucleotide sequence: TGTGCCAGCAGCTTATCAGGGCGACCCGAGACCCAGTACTTC.

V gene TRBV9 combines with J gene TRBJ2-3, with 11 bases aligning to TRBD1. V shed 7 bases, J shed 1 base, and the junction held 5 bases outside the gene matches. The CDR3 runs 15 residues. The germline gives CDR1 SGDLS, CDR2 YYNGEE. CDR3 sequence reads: CASGGQGAGTDTQYF. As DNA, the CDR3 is TGTGCCAGCGGTGGACAGGGGGCAGGCACAGATACGCAGTATTTT. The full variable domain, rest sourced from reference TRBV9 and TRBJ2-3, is DSGVTQTPKHLITATGQRVTLRCSPRSGDLSVYWYQQSLDQGLQFLIQYYNGEERAKGNILERFSAQQFPDLHSELNLSSLELGDSALYFCASGGQGAGTDTQYFGPGTRLTVL.

CDR3 residues: CASSFRRAGEQFF. The CDR3 coding sequence is TGTGCCAGCAGTTTTCGTAGGGCGGGGGAGCAGTTCTTC. The rearrangement uses TRBV28 and TRBJ2-1, with a weak D call TRBD2 (6 bases). The CDR3 extends over 13 amino acids. V lost 3 bases and J 10 bases, leaving 13 bases between the germline ends. Germline CDR1 MDHEN, CDR2 SYDVKM.

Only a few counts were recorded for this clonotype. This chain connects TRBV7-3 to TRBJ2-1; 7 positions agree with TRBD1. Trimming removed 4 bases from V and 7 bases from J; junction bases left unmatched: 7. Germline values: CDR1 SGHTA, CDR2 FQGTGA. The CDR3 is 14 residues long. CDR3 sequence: CASSSGGGPNEQFF. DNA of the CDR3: TGTGCCAGCAGCTCAGGGGGTGGGCCTAATGAGCAGTTCTTC.

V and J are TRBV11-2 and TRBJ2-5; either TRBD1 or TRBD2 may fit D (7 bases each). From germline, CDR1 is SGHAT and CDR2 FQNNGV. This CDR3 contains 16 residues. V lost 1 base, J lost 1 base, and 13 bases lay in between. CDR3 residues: CASSLGGGQSQETQYF. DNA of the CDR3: TGTGCCAGCAGCTTAGGGGGGGGACAGTCCCAAGAGACCCAGTACTTC. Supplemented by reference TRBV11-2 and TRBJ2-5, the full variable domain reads EAGVAQSPRYKIIEKRQSVAFWCNPISGHATLYWYQQILGQGPKLLIQFQNNGVVDDSQLPKDRFSAERLKGVDSTLKIQPAKLEDSAVYLCASSLGGGQSQETQYFGPGTRLLVL.

The CDR3 region has the DNA TGCAGTGCTAGAGATTTCGGCGCAGGCGAGACCCAGTACTTC. It specifies CSARDFGAGETQYF. The V gene is TRBV20-1, the J gene TRBJ2-5; D uncertain. Trimming removed 0 bases from V and 5 bases from J, with 13 bases in between. The CDR3 consists of 14 residues. Germline assignment: CDR1 DFQATT and CDR2 SNEGSKA (reference sequence).

The CDR3 loop reads CASRLGTGDGEQYF. The DNA for the CDR3 is TGTGCCAGCAGGCTAGGGACAGGGGATGGGGAGCAGTACTTC. The chain links TRBV12-3 or TRBV12-4 to TRBJ2-7; the match to TRBD1 covers 10 bases. The V gene end was trimmed by 6 bases and the J gene end by 7 bases; junction bases not matched to a gene: 9. The CDR3 has 14 amino acids.

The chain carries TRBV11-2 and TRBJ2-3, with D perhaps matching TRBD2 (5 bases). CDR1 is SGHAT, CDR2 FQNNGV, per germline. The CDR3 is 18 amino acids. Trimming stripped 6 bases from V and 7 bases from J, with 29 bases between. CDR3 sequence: CASSIRSGLGNTDHTQYF. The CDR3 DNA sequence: TGTGCCAGCAGTATTAGGTCGGGATTAGGCAACACAGATCATACGCAGTATTTT.

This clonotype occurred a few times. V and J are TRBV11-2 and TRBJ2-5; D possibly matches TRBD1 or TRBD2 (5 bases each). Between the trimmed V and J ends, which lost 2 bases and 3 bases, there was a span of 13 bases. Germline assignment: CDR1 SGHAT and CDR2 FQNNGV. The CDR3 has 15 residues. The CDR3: CASSLTPGPKETQYF. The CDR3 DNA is TGTGCCAGCAGCTTAACCCCGGGACCAAAAGAGACCCAGTACTTC.

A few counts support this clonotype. Here the CDR3 reads CASSKDTGELFF. In DNA form, the CDR3 reads TGTGCCAGCAGCAAGGACACCGGGGAGCTGTTTTTT. The J gene is TRBJ2-2, the V gene TRBV14; D is unresolved. Trimming stripped 5 bases from V and 3 bases from J, with 4 bases between. Germline V gives CDR1 SGHDN, CDR2 FVKESK. The CDR3 contains 12 residues.

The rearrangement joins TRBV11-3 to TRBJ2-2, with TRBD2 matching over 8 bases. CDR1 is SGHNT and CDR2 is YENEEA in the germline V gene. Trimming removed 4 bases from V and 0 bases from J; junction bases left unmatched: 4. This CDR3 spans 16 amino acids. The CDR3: CASSYSGRPNTGELFF. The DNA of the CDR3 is TGTGCCAGCAGCTACAGCGGGAGACCGAACACCGGGGAGCTGTTTTTT. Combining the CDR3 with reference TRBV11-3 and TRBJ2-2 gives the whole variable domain EAGVVQSPRYKIIEKKQPVAFWCNPISGHNTLYWYLQNLGQGPELLIRYENEEAVDDSQLPKDRFSAERLKGVDSTLKIQPAELGDSAVYLCASSYSGRPNTGELFFGEGSRLTVL.

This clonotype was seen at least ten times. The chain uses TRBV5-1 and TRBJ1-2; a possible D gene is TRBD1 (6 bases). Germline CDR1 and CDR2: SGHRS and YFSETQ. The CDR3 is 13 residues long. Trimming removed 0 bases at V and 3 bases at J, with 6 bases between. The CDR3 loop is CASSLDRDYGYTF. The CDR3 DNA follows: TGCGCCAGCAGCTTGGACAGGGACTATGGCTACACCTTC. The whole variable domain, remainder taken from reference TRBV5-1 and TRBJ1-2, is KAGVTQTPRYLIKTRGQQVTLSCSPISGHRSVSWYQQTPGQGLQFLFEYFSETQRNKGNFPGRFSGRQFSNSRSEMNVSTLELGDSALYLCASSLDRDYGYTFGSGTRLTVV.

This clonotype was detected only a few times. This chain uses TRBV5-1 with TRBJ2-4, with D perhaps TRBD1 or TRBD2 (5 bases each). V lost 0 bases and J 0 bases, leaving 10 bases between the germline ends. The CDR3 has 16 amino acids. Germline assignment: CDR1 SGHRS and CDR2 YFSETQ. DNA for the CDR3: TGCGCCAGCAGCTTGGGTGGGACCATAGCCAAAAACATTCAGTACTTC. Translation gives CASSLGGTIAKNIQYF.

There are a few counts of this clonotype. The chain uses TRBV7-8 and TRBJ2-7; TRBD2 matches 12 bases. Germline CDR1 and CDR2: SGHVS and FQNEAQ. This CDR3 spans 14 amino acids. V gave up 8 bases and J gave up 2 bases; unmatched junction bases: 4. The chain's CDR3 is CASGPSGRAYEQYF. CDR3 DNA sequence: TGTGCCAGCGGCCCTAGCGGGAGGGCCTACGAGCAGTACTTC.

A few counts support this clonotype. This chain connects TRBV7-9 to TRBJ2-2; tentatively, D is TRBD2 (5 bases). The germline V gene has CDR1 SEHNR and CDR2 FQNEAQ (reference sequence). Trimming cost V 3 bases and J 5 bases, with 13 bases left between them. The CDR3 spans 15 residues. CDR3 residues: CASSLPGLGTGELFF. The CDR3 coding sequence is TGTGCCAGCAGCTTGCCCGGACTGGGTACCGGGGAGCTGTTTTTT.

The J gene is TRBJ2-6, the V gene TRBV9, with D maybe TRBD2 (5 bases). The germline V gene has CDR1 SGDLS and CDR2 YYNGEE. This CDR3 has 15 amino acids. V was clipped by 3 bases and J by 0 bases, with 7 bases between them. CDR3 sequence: CASSADYSGANVLTF. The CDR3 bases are TGTGCCAGCAGCGCCGACTACTCTGGGGCCAACGTCCTGACTTTC.

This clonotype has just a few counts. The CDR3 loop is CASSRDRPSSYNEQFF. The CDR3, as DNA: TGTGCCAGCAGCAGGGACAGGCCCAGCTCCTACAATGAGCAGTTCTTC. This chain joins TRBV7-2 and TRBJ2-1; 8 nucleotides align to TRBD1. Germline-derived CDR1 and CDR2 are SGHTA and FQGNSA. V trimming: 5 bases; J trimming: 0 bases; junction bases outside the gene matches: 6. The CDR3 is made up of 16 amino acids.

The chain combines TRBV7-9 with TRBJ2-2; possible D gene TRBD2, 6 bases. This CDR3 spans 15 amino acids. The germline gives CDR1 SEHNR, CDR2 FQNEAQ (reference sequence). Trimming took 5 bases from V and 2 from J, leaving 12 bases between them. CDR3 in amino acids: CASSAGGLNTGELFF. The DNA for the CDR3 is TGTGCCAGCAGCGCCGGGGGACTTAACACCGGGGAGCTGTTTTTT.

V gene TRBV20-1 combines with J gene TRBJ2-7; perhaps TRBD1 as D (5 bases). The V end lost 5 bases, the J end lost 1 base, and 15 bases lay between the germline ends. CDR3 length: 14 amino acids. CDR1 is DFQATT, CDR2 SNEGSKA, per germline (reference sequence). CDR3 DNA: TGCAGTGCTCTTCGGCAGGGCGGTTCCTACGAGCAGTACTTC. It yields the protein CSALRQGGSYEQYF.

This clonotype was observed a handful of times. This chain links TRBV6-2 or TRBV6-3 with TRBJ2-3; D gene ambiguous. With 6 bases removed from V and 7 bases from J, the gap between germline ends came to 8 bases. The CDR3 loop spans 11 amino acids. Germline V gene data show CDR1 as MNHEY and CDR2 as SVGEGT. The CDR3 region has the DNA TGTGCCAGCAGCCCCATGCATACGCAGTATTTT. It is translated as CASSPMHTQYF.

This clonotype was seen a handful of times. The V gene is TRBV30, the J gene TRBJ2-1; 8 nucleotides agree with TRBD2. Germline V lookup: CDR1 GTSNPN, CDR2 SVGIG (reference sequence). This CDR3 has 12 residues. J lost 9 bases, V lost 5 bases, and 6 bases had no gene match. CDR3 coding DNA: TGTGCCTGGGACCGTAGCGGGACTGAGCAGTTCTTC. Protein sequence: CAWDRSGTEQFF.

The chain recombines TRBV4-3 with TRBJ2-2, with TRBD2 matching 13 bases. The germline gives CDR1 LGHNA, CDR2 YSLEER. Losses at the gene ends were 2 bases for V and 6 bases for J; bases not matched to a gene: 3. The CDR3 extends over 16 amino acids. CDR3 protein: CASSQLGLAGAGELFF. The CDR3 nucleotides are TGCGCCAGCAGCCAACTCGGACTAGCGGGGGCCGGGGAGCTGTTTTTT.

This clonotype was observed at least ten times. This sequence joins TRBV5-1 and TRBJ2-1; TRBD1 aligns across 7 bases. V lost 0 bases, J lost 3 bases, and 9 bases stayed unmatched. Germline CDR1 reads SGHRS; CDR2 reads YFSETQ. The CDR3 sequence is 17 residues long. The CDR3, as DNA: TGCGCCAGCAGCTTGGATGCCCGGGACAGCTTCTACAATGAGCAGTTCTTC. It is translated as CASSLDARDSFYNEQFF.

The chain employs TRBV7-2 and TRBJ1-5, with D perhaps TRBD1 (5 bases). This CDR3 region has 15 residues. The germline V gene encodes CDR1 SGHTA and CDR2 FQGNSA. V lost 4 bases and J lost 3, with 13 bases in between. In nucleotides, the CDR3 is TGTGCCAGCAGCTCTACGGGGGGGTACAATCAGCCCCAGCATTTT. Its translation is CASSSTGGYNQPQHF.

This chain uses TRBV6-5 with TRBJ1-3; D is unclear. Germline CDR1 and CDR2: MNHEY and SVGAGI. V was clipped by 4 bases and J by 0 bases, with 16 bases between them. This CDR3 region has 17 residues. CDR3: CASSFHPPRNSGNTIYF. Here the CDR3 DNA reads TGTGCCAGCAGTTTCCACCCTCCCAGGAACTCTGGAAACACCATATATTTT.

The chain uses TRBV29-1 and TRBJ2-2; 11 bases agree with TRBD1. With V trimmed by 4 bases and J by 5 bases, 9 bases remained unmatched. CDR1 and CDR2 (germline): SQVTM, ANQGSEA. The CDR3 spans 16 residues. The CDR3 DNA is TGCAGCGTTGGATACATTGGGACAGGGGGGACCGGGGAGCTGTTTTTT. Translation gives CSVGYIGTGGTGELFF.

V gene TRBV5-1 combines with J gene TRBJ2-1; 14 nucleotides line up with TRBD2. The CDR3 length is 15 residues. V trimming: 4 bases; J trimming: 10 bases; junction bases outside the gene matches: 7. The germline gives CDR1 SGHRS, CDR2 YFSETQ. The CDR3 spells CASSLGTSGSWEQFF. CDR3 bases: TGCGCCAGCAGCCTCGGGACTAGCGGGAGTTGGGAGCAGTTCTTC.